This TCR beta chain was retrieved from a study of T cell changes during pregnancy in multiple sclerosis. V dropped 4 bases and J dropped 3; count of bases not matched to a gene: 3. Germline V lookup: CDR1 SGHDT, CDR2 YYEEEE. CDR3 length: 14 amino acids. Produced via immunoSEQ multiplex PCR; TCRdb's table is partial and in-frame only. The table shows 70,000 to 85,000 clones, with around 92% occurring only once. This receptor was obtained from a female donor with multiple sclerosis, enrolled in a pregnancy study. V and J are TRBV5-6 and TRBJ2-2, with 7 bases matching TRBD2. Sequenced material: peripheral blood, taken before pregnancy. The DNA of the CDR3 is TGTGCCAGCAGCCCGGGACTATACACCGGGGAGCTGTTTTTT. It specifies CASSPGLYTGELFF. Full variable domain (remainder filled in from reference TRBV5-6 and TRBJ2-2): DAGVTQSPTHLIKTRGQQVTLRCSPKSGHDTVSWYQQALGQGPQFIFQYYEEEERQRGNFPDRFSGHQFPNYSSELNVNALLLGDSALYLCASSPGLYTGELFFGEGSRLTVL.